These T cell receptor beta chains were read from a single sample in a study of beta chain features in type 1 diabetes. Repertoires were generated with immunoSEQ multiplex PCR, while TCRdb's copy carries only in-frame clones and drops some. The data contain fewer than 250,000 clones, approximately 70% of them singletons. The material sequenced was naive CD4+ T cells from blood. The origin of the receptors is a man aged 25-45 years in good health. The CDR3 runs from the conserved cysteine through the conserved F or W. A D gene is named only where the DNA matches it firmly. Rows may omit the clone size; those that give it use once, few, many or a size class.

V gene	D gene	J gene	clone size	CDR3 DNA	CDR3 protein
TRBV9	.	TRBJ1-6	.	TGTGCCAGCAGCGCAAGGGAGGGCTGGTCACCCCTCCACTTT	CASSAREGWSPLHF
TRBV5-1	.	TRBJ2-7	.	TGCGCCAGCAGCACGGATTACGAGCAGTACTTC	CASSTDYEQYF
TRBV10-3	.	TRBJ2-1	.	TGTGCCATCAGTGAGTCCTCCTCGAGCTCCTACAATGAGCAGTTCTTC	CAISESSSSSYNEQFF
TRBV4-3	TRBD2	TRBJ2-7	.	TGCGCCAGCAGCCAAGAGGGCGGGAGGGGCTCCTACGAGCAGTACTTC	CASSQEGGRGSYEQYF
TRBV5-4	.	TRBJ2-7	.	TGTGCCAGCAGCTTGAAACGGGATCTGGAGCAGTACTTC	CASSLKRDLEQYF
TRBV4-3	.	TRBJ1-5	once	TGCGCCAGCAGCCAAGAGGAGGGGATCAATCAGCCCCAGCATTTT	CASSQEEGINQPQHF
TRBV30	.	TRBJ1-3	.	TGTGCCTGGAGTGTACGAGCGGTCTCTGGAAACACCATATATTTT	CAWSVRAVSGNTIYF
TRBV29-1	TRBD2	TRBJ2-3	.	TGCAGCACCGGGACTAGCGGGAGTAGCACAGATACGCAGTATTTT	CSTGTSGSSTDTQYF
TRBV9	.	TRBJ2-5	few	TGTGCCAGCAGCGTAGTCCCTCGAGAGACCCAGTACTTC	CASSVVPRETQYF
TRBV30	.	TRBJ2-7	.	TGTGCCTGGGCCCCGAACTCTTACGAGCAGTACTTC	CAWAPNSYEQYF
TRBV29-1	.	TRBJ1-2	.	TGCAGCGTGGACAGTAGTGTCTATGGCTACACCTTC	CSVDSSVYGYTF
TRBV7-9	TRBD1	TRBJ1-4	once	TGTGCCAGCAGCTCGATCAACCGGGACAGGGGTGAAAAACTGTTTTTT	CASSSINRDRGEKLFF
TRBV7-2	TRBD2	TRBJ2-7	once	TGTGCCAGCAGCTTAGTCAGCGGGGACTATACCTCCTACGAGCAGTACTTC	CASSLVSGDYTSYEQYF
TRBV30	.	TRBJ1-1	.	TGTGCCTGGAGTTTAAAGGTAGGGAACACTGAAGCTTTCTTT	CAWSLKVGNTEAFF
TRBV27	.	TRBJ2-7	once	TGTGCCACCAGGGGGGCAGCTACCTACGAGCAGTACTTC	CATRGAATYEQYF
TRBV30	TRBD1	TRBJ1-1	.	TGTGCCTGGAGTCTGACAGGGTACACTGAAGCTTTCTTT	CAWSLTGYTEAFF
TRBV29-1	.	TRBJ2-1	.	TGCAGCGTTCACGGACGTAAGCCCTACAATGAGCAGTTCTTC	CSVHGRKPYNEQFF
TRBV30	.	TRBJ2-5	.	TGTGCCTGGAGACTCTCGATAGAGACCCAGTACTTC	CAWRLSIETQYF
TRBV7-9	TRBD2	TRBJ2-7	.	TGTGCCAGCAGCCCGGGACTAGCGGGAGGCTACGAGCAGTACTTC	CASSPGLAGGYEQYF
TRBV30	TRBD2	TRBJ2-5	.	TGTGCCTGGAAGGGGAGCGGGAGGCACGAGACCCAGTACTTC	CAWKGSGRHETQYF
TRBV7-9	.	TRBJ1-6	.	TGTGCCAGCAGCTTAGATTCCGGAGGTTCACCCCTCCACTTT	CASSLDSGGSPLHF
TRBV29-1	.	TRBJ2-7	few	TGCAGCGTTTCTATGGGTGGTGCCTACGAGCAGTACTTC	CSVSMGGAYEQYF
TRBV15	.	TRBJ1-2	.	TGTGCCACCAGAACGACCAAGAACTATGGCTACACCTTC	CATRTTKNYGYTF
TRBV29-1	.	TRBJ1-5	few	TGCAGCGCCGTGAGAGGGAGCAATCAGCCCCAGCATTTT	CSAVRGSNQPQHF
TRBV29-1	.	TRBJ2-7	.	TGCAGCGTTGAGGGCAGGGTTCGGCACGAGCAGTACTTC	CSVEGRVRHEQYF
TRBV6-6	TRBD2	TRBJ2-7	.	TGTGCCAGCAGCGGGACTAGCGGAGGTTACGAGCAGTACTTC	CASSGTSGGYEQYF
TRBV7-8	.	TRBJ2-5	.	TGTGCCAGCAGCTTAGCGGGCCGCCAAGAGACCCAGTACTTC	CASSLAGRQETQYF
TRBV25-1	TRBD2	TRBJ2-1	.	TGTGCCAGCAGTACAGCGGGAGGCCCTCCTCCGTTCTTC	CASSTAGGPPPFF
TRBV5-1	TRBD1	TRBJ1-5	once	TGCGCCAGCAGCACGACAGGGGCAGGCAATCAGCCCCAGCATTTT	CASSTTGAGNQPQHF
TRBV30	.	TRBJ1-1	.	TGTGCCTGGAGTGCCCAAGGGTCTACTGAAGCTTTCTTT	CAWSAQGSTEAFF
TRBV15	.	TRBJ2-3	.	TGTGCCACCAGCATACCGAGAAATACGCAGTATTTT	CATSIPRNTQYF
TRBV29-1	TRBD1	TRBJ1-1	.	TGCAGCGTTGAGACAGGGGGCACTGAAGCTTTCTTT	CSVETGGTEAFF
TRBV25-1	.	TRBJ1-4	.	TGTGCCAGCAGTGAATCCCTAGGACGTCAAGAAAAACTGTTTTTT	CASSESLGRQEKLFF
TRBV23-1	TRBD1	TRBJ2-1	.	TGCGCCAGCAGCCGTCGGAAGGAGACAGGGTCATCCTACAATGAGCAGTTCTTC	CASSRRKETGSSYNEQFF
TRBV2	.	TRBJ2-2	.	TGTGCCAGCAGCTATACCGGGGAGCTGTTTTTT	CASSYTGELFF
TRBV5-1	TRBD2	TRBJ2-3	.	TGCGCCAGCAGCCCACCGGGACTAGGAACAGATACGCAGTATTTT	CASSPPGLGTDTQYF
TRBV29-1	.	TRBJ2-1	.	TGCAGCGTTGCCCCAGGACAAATCGATGAGCAGTTCTTC	CSVAPGQIDEQFF
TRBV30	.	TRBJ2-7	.	TGTGCAGGACAGTTTTCCCAGAAGCAGTACTTC	CAGQFSQKQYF
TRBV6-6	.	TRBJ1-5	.	TGTGCCAGCAGTCTCAGCAATCAGCCCCAGCATTTT	CASSLSNQPQHF
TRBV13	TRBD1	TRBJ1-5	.	TGTGCCAGCAGCTTAAGGGGGGTTCCGGGACAGGGCTCTAGGCCCCAGCATTTT	CASSLRGVPGQGSRPQHF
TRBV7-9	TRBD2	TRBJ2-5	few	TGTGCCAGCAGCTTAGCGAGCGGGGGGTACCAAGAGACCCAGTACTTC	CASSLASGGYQETQYF
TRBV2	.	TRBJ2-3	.	TGTGCCAGCAGTGCGGGGCTACCAGGGGATACGCAGTATTTT	CASSAGLPGDTQYF
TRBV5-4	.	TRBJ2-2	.	TGTGCCAGCAGCTTGAGGTCGGACACCGGGGAGCTGTTTTTT	CASSLRSDTGELFF